This TCR beta chain was obtained from a study of blood T cell repertoires in COVID-19. The CDR3 totals 15 residues. Germline assignment: CDR1 MDHEN and CDR2 SYDVKM. Deletions cut 6 bases from V and 9 bases from J, with 18 bases between. The method was immunoSEQ multiplex PCR; TCRdb's version includes in-frame clones alone and lacks a portion of them. Among over 95,000 clones, about nine tenths were seen once, and the ten largest hold approximately 4.3%. The chain recombines TRBV28 with TRBJ1-6; the D gene is possibly TRBD1 (5 bases). The specimen sequenced was peripheral blood. This receptor was obtained from a woman aged 45 to 65 with acute or convalescent COVID-19. The CDR3 region has the DNA TGTGCCAGCAGATCCCGTGCAGGGATTGGTTCACCCCTCCACTTT. It codes for CASRSRAGIGSPLHF.